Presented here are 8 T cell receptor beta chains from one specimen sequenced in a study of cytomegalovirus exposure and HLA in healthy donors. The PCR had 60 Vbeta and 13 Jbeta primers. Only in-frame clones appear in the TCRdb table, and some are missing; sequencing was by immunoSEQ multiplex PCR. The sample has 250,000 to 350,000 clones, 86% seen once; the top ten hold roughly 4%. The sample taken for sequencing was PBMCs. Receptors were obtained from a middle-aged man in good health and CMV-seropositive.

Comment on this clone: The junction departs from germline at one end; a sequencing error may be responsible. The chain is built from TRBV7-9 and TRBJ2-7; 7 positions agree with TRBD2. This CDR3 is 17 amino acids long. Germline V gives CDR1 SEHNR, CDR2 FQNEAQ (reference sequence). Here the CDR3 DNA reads TGTTCCAGCAGCTTAGAGGGGAGGGTAGGGTCCCTATACGAGCAGTACTTC. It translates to CSSSLEGRVGSLYEQYF.

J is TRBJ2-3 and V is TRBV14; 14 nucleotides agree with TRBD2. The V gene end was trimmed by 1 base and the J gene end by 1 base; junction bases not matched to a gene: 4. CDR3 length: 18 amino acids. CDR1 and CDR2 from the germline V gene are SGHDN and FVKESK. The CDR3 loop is CASSQVGTSGSGTDTQYF. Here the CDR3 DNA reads TGTGCCAGCAGCCAAGTTGGGACTAGCGGGAGTGGCACAGATACGCAGTATTTT.

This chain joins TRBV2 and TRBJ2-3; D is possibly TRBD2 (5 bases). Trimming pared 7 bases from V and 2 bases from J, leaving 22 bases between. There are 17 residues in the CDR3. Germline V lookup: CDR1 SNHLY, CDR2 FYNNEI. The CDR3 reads CASNKEVALLSTDTQYF. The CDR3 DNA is TGTGCCAGCAACAAGGAAGTAGCGCTCCTTTCCACAGATACGCAGTATTTT.

DNA for the CDR3: TGTGCCAGCACCAGGCCCGTCTACGAGCAGTACTTC. Its protein is CASTRPVYEQYF. This chain connects TRBV6-1 to TRBJ2-7; D is ambiguous. The germline gives CDR1 MNHNS, CDR2 SASEGT. The CDR3 totals 12 residues. The ends were cut back, 7 bases at V and 3 bases at J, with 10 bases in the middle.

The CDR3 DNA follows: TGTGCCAGCAGCCCGGACCCCAGCGGAGGCTCCTACAATGAGCAGTTCTTC. Encoded protein: CASSPDPSGGSYNEQFF. The rearrangement joins TRBV5-4 to TRBJ2-1; maybe TRBD2 (5 bases). Deletions cut 4 bases from V and 0 bases from J, with 17 bases between. The CDR3 spans 17 residues. The V gene's germline CDR1 is SGHNT and CDR2 YYREEE (reference sequence). The full variable domain, rest sourced from reference TRBV5-4 and TRBJ2-1, is ETGVTQSPTHLIKTRGQQVTLRCSSQSGHNTVSWYQQALGQGPQFIFQYYREEENGRGNFPPRFSGLQFPNYSSELNVNALELDDSALYLCASSPDPSGGSYNEQFFGPGTRLTVL.

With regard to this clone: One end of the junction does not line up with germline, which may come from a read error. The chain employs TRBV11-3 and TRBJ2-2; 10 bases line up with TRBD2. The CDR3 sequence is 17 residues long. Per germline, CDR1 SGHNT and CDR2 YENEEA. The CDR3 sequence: CASRLDSGRSNTGELFF. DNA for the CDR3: TGTGCCAGCAGGTTAGATAGCGGGAGGTCGAACACCGGGGAGCTGTTTTTT.

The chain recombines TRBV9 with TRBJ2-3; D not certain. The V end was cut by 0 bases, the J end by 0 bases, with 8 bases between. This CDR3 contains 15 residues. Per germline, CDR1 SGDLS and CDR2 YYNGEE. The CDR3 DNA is TGTGCCAGCAGCGTAGGTGATACTAGCACAGATACGCAGTATTTT. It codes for CASSVGDTSTDTQYF.

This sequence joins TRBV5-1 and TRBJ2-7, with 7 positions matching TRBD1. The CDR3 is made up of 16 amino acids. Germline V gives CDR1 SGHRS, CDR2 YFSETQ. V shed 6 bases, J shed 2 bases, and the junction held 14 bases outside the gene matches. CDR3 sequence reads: CASTEGGQAYAYEQYF. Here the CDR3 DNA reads TGCGCCAGCACCGAAGGCGGACAGGCATACGCCTACGAGCAGTACTTC.